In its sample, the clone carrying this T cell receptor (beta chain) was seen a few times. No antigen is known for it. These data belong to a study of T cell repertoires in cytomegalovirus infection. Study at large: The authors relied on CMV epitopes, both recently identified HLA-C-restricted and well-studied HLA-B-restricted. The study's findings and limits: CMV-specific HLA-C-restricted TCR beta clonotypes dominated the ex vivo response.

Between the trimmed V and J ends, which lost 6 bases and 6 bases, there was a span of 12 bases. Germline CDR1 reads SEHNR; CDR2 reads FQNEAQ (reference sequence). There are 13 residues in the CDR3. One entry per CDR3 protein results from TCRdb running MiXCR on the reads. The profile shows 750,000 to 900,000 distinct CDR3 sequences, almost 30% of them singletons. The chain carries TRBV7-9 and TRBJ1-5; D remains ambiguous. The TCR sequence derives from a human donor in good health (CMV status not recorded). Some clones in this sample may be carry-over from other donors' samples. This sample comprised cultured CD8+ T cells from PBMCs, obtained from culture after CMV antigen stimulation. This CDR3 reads CASSSYTLQPQHF. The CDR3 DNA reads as TGTGCCAGCAGTTCCTACACTCTTCAGCCCCAGCATTTT.